This record covers a single TCR beta chain. The data originate from a study of cytomegalovirus exposure and HLA in healthy donors. PCR involved 60 Vbeta and 13 Jbeta primers. Profiled with immunoSEQ multiplex PCR; TCRdb holds only in-frame clones, not every one. Of roughly 150,000 clones listed, roughly 9.4% were seen once; the top ten hold 1.5% to 2%. V lost 4 bases, J lost 0 bases, and 10 bases lay in between. There are 15 residues in the CDR3. The germline V gene has CDR1 LGHNA and CDR2 YNFKEQ. The V call is TRBV4-2, the J call TRBJ1-5; D possibly corresponds to TRBD1 (5 bases). The clonotype originates from a male donor in good health and CMV-seronegative. The sample taken for sequencing was PBMCs. CDR3 bases: TGTGCCAGCAGCCCGACACAGGATAGCAATCAGCCCCAGCATTTT. It codes for CASSPTQDSNQPQHF.